The clone carrying this T cell receptor (beta chain) was recorded once. Its target is not known. One junction end does not reproduce the germline sequence, and a read error may be involved. This CDR3 region has 18 residues. In germline, CDR1 is SGDLS, CDR2 YYNGEE. TCRdb's copy holds only in-frame clones and misses some; the assay was immunoSEQ multiplex PCR. This table holds roughly 100,000 clones, around 88% found once. The data derive from a study of identifying expanded T cells in peripheral blood. The study's findings and limits: Differentially abundant clones: 1 to 1.5 between replicates, just under 17 at roughly 2 weeks, over 18 at four.

J is TRBJ1-1 and V is TRBV9; 11 bases line up with TRBD1. Sequencing was done on a sample of blood. The TCR comes from a person aged 18 to 75 in good health. In nucleotides, the CDR3 is TGTGCCAGCAGCGTAGCTGGGGGACAGGGGGTGATGAATACTGAAGCTTTCTTT. Protein: CASSVAGGQGVMNTEAFF.